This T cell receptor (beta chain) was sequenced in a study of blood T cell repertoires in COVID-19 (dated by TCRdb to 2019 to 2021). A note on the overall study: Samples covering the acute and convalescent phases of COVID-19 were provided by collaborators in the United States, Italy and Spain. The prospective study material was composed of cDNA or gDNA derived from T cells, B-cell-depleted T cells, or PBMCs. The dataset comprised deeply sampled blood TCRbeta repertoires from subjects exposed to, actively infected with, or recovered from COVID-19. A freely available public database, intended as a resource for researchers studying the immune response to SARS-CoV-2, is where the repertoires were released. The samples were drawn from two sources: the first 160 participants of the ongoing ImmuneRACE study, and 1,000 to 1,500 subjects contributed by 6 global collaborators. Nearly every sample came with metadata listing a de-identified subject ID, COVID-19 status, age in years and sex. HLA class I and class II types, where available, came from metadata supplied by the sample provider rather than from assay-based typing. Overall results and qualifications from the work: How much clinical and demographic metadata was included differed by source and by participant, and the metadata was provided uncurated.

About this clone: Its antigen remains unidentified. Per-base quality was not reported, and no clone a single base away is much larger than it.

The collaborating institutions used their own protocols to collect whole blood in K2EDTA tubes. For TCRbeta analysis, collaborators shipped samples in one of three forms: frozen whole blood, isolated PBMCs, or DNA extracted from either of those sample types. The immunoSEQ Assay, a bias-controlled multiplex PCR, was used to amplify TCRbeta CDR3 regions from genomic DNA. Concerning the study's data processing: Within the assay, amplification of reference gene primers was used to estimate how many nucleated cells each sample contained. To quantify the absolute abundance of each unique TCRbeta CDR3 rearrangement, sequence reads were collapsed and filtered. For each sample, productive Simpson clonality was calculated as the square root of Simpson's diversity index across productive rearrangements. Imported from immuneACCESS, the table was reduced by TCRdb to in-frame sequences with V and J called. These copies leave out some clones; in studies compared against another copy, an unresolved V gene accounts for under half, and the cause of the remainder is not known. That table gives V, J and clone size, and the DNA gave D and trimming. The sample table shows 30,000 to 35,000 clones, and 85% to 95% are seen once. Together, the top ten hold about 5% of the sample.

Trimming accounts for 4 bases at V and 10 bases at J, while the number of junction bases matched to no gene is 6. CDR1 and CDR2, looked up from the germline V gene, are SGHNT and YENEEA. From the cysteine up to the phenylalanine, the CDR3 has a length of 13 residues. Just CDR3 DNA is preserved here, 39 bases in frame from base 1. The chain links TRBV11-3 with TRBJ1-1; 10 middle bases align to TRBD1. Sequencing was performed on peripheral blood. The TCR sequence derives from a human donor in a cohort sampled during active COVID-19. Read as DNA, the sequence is TGTGCCAGCAGCTACCGGGACAGGGGTGCAGCTTTCTTT. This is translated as CASSYRDRGAAFF.